These T cell receptor beta chains were read from a single sample in a study of T cell responses to AZD1222 COVID-19 vaccine. Profiled with immunoSEQ multiplex PCR; TCRdb holds only in-frame clones, not every one. The sample has about 120,000 clones, 85% to 95% seen once; the top ten hold over 2.5%. Sequencing was performed on peripheral blood, taken on day 0 of AZD1222 vaccination. The receptors were gathered from an adult in good health. Each CDR3 is given with its conserved first and last residue. Each record gives: V gene, J gene, clone size, D gene, CDR3 DNA, CDR3 protein. A D gene is named only where the DNA matches it firmly. Some rows mark clone size as missing; the rest say once, few, many or name a class of expanded clone.

>TRBV5-1|TRBJ1-4|NA|NA
TGCGCCAGCAGCTTAAGAGCCACTAATGAAAAACTGTTTTTT
CASSLRATNEKLFF
>TRBV5-1|TRBJ2-3|NA|TRBD2
TGCGCCAGCAGCCGAACTAGCGGGAGGGAATCAGATACGCAGTATTTT
CASSRTSGRESDTQYF
>TRBV9|TRBJ2-1|NA|TRBD2
TGTGCCAGCAGCCCCTCCCCGCTAGCGGGAGGTAACAATGAGCAGTTCTTC
CASSPSPLAGGNNEQFF
>TRBV5-4|TRBJ2-1|NA|NA
TGTGCCAGCAGCTCCGCTCAGGGCCCCCTGTACAATGAGCAGTTCTTC
CASSSAQGPLYNEQFF
>TRBV27|TRBJ1-1|NA|NA
TGTGCCAGCAGTTTAGCAGCGAACACTGAAGCTTTCTTT
CASSLAANTEAFF
>TRBV7-6|TRBJ2-2|NA|TRBD1
TGTGCCAGCGATGAGGGGGCGGCCGGGGAGCTGTTTTTT
CASDEGAAGELFF
>TRBV5-1|TRBJ2-7|few|TRBD2
TGCGCCAGCAGCGCGGTCGGACTAGCGGGGCTTTACGAGCAGTACTTC
CASSAVGLAGLYEQYF
>TRBV28|TRBJ1-1|NA|NA
TGTGCCAGCAGTTTATGGGGTGGAACCGACACTGAAGCTTTCTTT
CASSLWGGTDTEAFF
>TRBV4-1|TRBJ2-3|NA|TRBD2
TGCGCCAGCAGCCCGCGACTAGCGGGTATCACAGATACGCAGTATTTT
CASSPRLAGITDTQYF
>TRBV28|TRBJ2-3|NA|TRBD1
TGTGCCAGCAGTCAGCCGGGACAGGGGGCAATGAATACGCAGTATTTT
CASSQPGQGAMNTQYF
>TRBV27|TRBJ1-3|once|NA
TGTGCCAGCAGTAAAGACGGTGGAAACACCATATATTTT
CASSKDGGNTIYF
>TRBV15|TRBJ1-1|NA|NA
TGTGCCACCAGCAGAGAATCGGGGACAGAAGCTTTCTTT
CATSRESGTEAFF
>TRBV5-4|TRBJ1-6|NA|NA
TGTGCCAGCAGCCTCGTTGTGGATTCACCCCTCCACTTT
CASSLVVDSPLHF
>TRBV11-3|TRBJ1-3|NA|NA
TGTGCCAGCAGCCTCACAGGGTTCGGAAACACCATATATTTT
CASSLTGFGNTIYF
>TRBV5-1|TRBJ2-7|NA|TRBD1
TGCGCCAGCAGCTGGACAGGTTTCGAGCAGTACTTC
CASSWTGFEQYF
>TRBV15|TRBJ2-1|NA|NA
TGTGCCACCAGCAGAGATTCAAGGAGTGAGCAGTTCTTC
CATSRDSRSEQFF
>TRBV7-4|TRBJ2-7|NA|TRBD1
TGTGCCAGCATCTCGACAGGGGGCCTCTACGAGCAGTACTTC
CASISTGGLYEQYF
>TRBV4-2|TRBJ1-2|NA|TRBD1
TGTGCCAGCAGCCAAGCGGGACAGGGGCTTTTTCACTATGGCTACACCTTC
CASSQAGQGLFHYGYTF
>TRBV28|TRBJ1-2|NA|NA
TGTGCCAGCAGCCCTGGGACAAGCGCTTTTACTAACTATGGCTACACCTTC
CASSPGTSAFTNYGYTF
>TRBV27|TRBJ2-7|NA|TRBD2
TGTGCCAGCAGCCAGTTGGGACTAAGGGAGCAGTACTTC
CASSQLGLREQYF
>TRBV2|TRBJ1-5|NA|NA
TGTGCCAGCAGGGACCGGGCCACTGTAAGTAATCAGCCCCAGCATTTT
CASRDRATVSNQPQHF
>TRBV4-2|TRBJ2-7|NA|NA
TGTGCCAGCAGCCAAGAAGAGGGTTCCGACGAGCAGTACTTC
CASSQEEGSDEQYF
>TRBV6-1|TRBJ2-7|NA|NA
TGTGCCAGCAGTGATGGCAGGGCGCGAACCTCAAGCTACGAGCAGTACTTC
CASSDGRARTSSYEQYF
>TRBV5-1|TRBJ1-2|NA|NA
TGCGCCAGCAGCTTGTTGTCATCCACACGGGGCTACACCTTC
CASSLLSSTRGYTF
>TRBV7-2|TRBJ2-7|once|NA
TGTGCCAGCAGCTTAAGGTTAGGGCGCAGGGGAGCCAACGAGCAGTACTTC
CASSLRLGRRGANEQYF
>TRBV10-3|TRBJ1-5|NA|TRBD1
TGTGCCATCAGTGAGACAGGGGGCAATCAGCCCCAGCATTTT
CAISETGGNQPQHF
>TRBV29-1|TRBJ1-2|NA|NA
TGCAGCGTTCCCATCTTCGGGGGGGCTCATGGCTACACCTTC
CSVPIFGGAHGYTF